This T cell receptor beta chain was sequenced during a study of blood T cell repertoires in COVID-19. About the study: The United States, Italy and Spain supplied acute and convalescent COVID-19 samples.

The CDR3 has 16 amino acids. Looked up from germline, CDR1 is MNHNY and CDR2 is SVGAGI (reference sequence). Unmatched junction bases numbered 9, after V lost 6 bases and J lost 4 bases. Measured with immunoSEQ multiplex PCR; TCRdb has only the in-frame clones, and not every one. The sample yields about 26,000 clones, roughly 90% seen once. The sample was peripheral blood. This receptor was taken from a human donor in a cohort sampled during active COVID-19. The chain recombines TRBV6-6 with TRBJ1-3, with 10 bases identical to TRBD1. The CDR3 sequence: CASRPPGQGRGNTIYF. CDR3 nucleotide sequence: TGTGCCAGCAGGCCCCCGGGACAGGGGCGCGGAAACACCATATATTTT.